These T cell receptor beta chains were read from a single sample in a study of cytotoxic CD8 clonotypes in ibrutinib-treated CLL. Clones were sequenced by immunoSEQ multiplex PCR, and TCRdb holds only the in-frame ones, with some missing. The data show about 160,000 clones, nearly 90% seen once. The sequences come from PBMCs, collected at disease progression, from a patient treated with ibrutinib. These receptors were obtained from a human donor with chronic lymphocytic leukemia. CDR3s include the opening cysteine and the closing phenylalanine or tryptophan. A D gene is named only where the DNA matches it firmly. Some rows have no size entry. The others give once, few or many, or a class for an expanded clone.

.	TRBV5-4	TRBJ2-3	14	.	TGTGCCAGCAGCCCTCCGAGAAGCACAGATACGCAGTATTTT	CASSPPRSTDTQYF
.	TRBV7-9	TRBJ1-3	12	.	TGTGCCAGCAGCCCGATAGGAAACACCATATATTTT	CASSPIGNTIYF
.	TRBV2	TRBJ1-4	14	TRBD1	TGTGCCAGCGGGAGGGGGCAAAGTAATGAAAAACTGTTTTTT	CASGRGQSNEKLFF
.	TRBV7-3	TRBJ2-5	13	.	TGTGCCAGCAGCTTAGACTCCCGGGAGACCCAGTACTTC	CASSLDSRETQYF
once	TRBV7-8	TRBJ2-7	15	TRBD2	TGTGCCAGCAGCTTAGTCGGCGGGAGGGCTGGGGAGCAGTACTTC	CASSLVGGRAGEQYF
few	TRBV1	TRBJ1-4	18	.	TGCACCAGCAGCCAAGATTTGCCAGGGGGCTCCACGGATGAAAAACTGTTTTTT	CTSSQDLPGGSTDEKLFF
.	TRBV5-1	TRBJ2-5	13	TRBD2	TGCGCCAGCAGCTCCAGCGGGAGTGAGACCCAGTACTTC	CASSSSGSETQYF
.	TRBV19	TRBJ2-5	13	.	TGTGCCAGTAGGGGCATACCAGGGGAGACCCAGTACTTC	CASRGIPGETQYF
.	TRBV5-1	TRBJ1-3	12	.	TGCGCCAGATGCAGCTCTGGAAACACCATATATTTT	CARCSSGNTIYF
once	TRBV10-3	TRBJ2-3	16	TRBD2	TGTGCCATCAGTGGGTCGGGACTAGCGGGAGAGGATACGCAGTATTTT	CAISGSGLAGEDTQYF
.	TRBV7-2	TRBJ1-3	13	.	TGTGCCAGCAGCCCCTCCCCTGGAAACACCATATATTTT	CASSPSPGNTIYF
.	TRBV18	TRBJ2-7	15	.	TGTGCCAGCTCACCACAGGCAGCTGTAAGTTCCGAGCAGTACTTC	CASSPQAAVSSEQYF
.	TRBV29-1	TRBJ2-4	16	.	TGCAGCGTTGAAGATCTCACCAGGGGAACCAAAAACATTCAGTACTTC	CSVEDLTRGTKNIQYF
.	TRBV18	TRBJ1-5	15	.	TGTGCCAGCTCACCACAAGCAAGTAACCGGGCTACCCAGCATTTT	CASSPQASNRATQHF
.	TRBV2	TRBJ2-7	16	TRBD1	TGTGCCAGCAGCACTACCCCAGGGGGCAAGAGAGACGAGCAGTACTTC	CASSTTPGGKRDEQYF
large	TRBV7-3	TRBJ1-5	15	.	TGTGCCAGCAGCCCGGACGTTTATAGCAATCAGCCCCAGCATTTT	CASSPDVYSNQPQHF
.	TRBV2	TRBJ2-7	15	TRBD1	TGTGCCAGCTTGAACCGGGACAGGCCATTCTACGAGCAGTACTTC	CASLNRDRPFYEQYF
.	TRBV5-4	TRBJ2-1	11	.	TGTGCCAGCAGCCTAGGGCCTGAGCAGTTCTTC	CASSLGPEQFF
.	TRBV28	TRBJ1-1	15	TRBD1	TGTGCCAGCAGTTCAGGGACAGGGTGGGCCACTGAAGCTTTCTTT	CASSSGTGWATEAFF
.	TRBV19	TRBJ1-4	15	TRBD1	TGTGCCAGTAGTGAACAGGGGACGGGTAATGAAAAACTGTTTTTT	CASSEQGTGNEKLFF